This T cell receptor (beta chain) is drawn from a study of metastatic and nonmetastatic thyroid tumors. Study-wide results and limits: Significantly higher TCR beta diversity was reportedly seen in malignant thyroid tumors than benign nodules, in blood and tumor.

Thyroid surgery was preceded by no treatment in any patient. Study processing details: It was from CDR3 differences across clinicopathological groups that a distant-metastasis classifier for papillary thyroid cancer was built. Through MiXCR, TCRdb re-clonotyped the PCR reads. The V and J calls and clone size are TCRdb's, not the authors'. The table lists approximately 26,000 clones, under 15% of them singletons. This clone was counted many times. Its antigen is currently unknown. The sequencing input was blood. This receptor was identified in a female donor with papillary thyroid cancer or a benign thyroid nodule (not recorded which). Some clones in this sample may be carry-over from other donors' samples.

This CDR3 is CSAGLAIYNEQFF. For the CDR3, the DNA is TGCAGCGCTGGGCTAGCGATTTACAATGAGCAGTTCTTC. The J gene is TRBJ2-1, the V gene TRBV29-1, with D maybe TRBD2 (6 bases). Germline V gene data show CDR1 as SQVTM and CDR2 as ANQGSEA. Deletions cut 7 bases from V and 4 bases from J, with 14 bases between. The CDR3 has 13 amino acids.